This TCR beta chain was documented in a study of blood T cell repertoires in COVID-19. Study context: The samples span acute and convalescent COVID-19 from the United States, Italy and Spain.

Authors' processing steps: Amplification from reference gene primers served as the basis for estimated nucleated cell counts. Measured with immunoSEQ multiplex PCR; TCRdb has only the in-frame clones, and not every one. That table furnishes V, J and clone size, whereas the DNA furnished D and trimming. Here the sample spans 250,000 to 300,000 clones, 88% being singletons. The CDR3 length is 14 residues. Germline loops: CDR1 MDHEN, CDR2 SYDVKM. Losses at the gene ends were 10 bases for V and 5 bases for J; bases not matched to a gene: 12. The sequence was collected from a woman aged 60-70 years in a cohort exposed to, infected with or recovered from COVID-19 (not recorded which). This chain uses TRBV28 with TRBJ2-5, with 8 bases that match TRBD2. The sequenced sample consisted of PBMCs or T cells enriched from blood (not recorded which). The DNA of the CDR3 is TGTGCCACGATCCCCGGGACTAGAAGGGAGACCCAGTACTTC. It yields the protein CATIPGTRRETQYF.